These 9 T cell receptor beta chains came from one sample sequenced in a study of T-cell memory formation after mild COVID-19. Via MiXCR, TCRdb re-called the 5' RACE reads, giving one row per CDR3 protein. The data show about 560,000 distinct CDR3 sequences, with about 20% seen just once and roughly 9.1% held by the top ten. Material for sequencing was PBMCs or a T cell subset sorted from them (not recorded which). Source of these receptors: an adult woman who had mild COVID-19 (a few samples of this study predate the infection). Cell type and time point are not known.

In this sample, this clonotype turned up a few times. The rearrangement uses TRBV4-2 and TRBJ1-4; 8 bases align to TRBD1. CDR1 and CDR2 from the germline V gene are LGHNA and YNFKEQ. Trimming cost V 8 bases and J 3 bases; bases outside gene matches: 8. The CDR3 is 15 residues long. CDR3 nucleotide sequence: TGTGCCAGCCGCCGACAGGGGTCTTCTAATGAAAAACTGTTTTTT. It specifies CASRRQGSSNEKLFF.

This clonotype was counted only a few times. The chain uses TRBV29-1 and TRBJ2-7; TRBD1 agrees at 8 bases. Germline V gene data show CDR1 as SQVTM and CDR2 as ANQGSEA. Trimming cost V 1 base and J 3 bases; bases outside gene matches: 5. The CDR3 consists of 14 residues. This CDR3 reads CSVEVPGGNYEQYF. DNA of the CDR3: TGCAGCGTTGAAGTCCCAGGGGGCAACTACGAGCAGTACTTC.

The V gene is TRBV24-1, the J gene TRBJ2-7, with 7 bases aligning to TRBD1. Germline CDR1 reads KGHDR; CDR2 reads SFDVKD. This CDR3 spans 15 amino acids. V was pared by 5 bases and J by 2 bases, with 8 bases of the junction left unmatched. The CDR3 DNA sequence: TGTGCCACCAGTGGTTCCGGGACAGACCCCTACGAGCAGTACTTC. It specifies CATSGSGTDPYEQYF.

This clonotype was counted many times. This chain connects TRBV7-2 to TRBJ2-3; D might be TRBD2 (6 bases). Trimming removed 8 bases at V and 5 bases at J, with 14 bases between. Looked up from germline, CDR1 is SGHTA and CDR2 is FQGNSA. The CDR3 is made up of 13 amino acids. The CDR3 reads CASHPGEVDTQYF. The CDR3 DNA follows: TGTGCCAGCCACCCGGGGGAGGTAGATACGCAGTATTTT.

In nucleotides, the CDR3 is TGTGCCAGCAGCCCTCCGCAATGGGGGGACGAGACCCAGTACTTC. Protein: CASSPPQWGDETQYF. The V call is TRBV7-9, the J call TRBJ2-5; the D gene is possibly TRBD2 (6 bases). CDR1 and CDR2 (germline): SEHNR, FQNEAQ (reference sequence). The V and J ends lost 5 bases and 5 bases respectively, with 18 bases between them. The CDR3 is made up of 15 amino acids.

The chain has TRBV19 and TRBJ2-1, with D unclear. Trimming stripped 4 bases from V and 0 bases from J, with 10 bases between. CDR1 and CDR2 (germline): LNHDA, SQIVND (reference sequence). CDR3 length: 15 residues. The CDR3 DNA reads TGTGCCAGTAGTACCCCCATCCGCTCCTACAATGAGCAGTTCTTC. This encodes CASSTPIRSYNEQFF.

This clonotype has at least ten counts. V and J are TRBV7-6 and TRBJ2-5; D is undetermined. The CDR3 loop spans 15 amino acids. The ends were cut back, 3 bases at V and 0 bases at J, with 11 bases in the middle. CDR1 and CDR2 from the germline V gene are SGHVS and FNYEAQ. CDR3: CASSFRTEYQETQYF. The CDR3 nucleotides are TGTGCCAGCAGCTTTCGAACAGAGTACCAAGAGACCCAGTACTTC.

CDR3 bases: TGCGCCAGCAGCCAGTTAGCGGGAGGGGGTGAGACCCAGTACTTC. Translated: CASSQLAGGGETQYF. The J gene is TRBJ2-5, the V gene TRBV4-3; 11 bases map to TRBD2. This CDR3 comprises 15 residues. Germline V gives CDR1 LGHNA, CDR2 YSLEER. Trimming removed 3 bases from V and 5 bases from J; junction bases left unmatched: 5.

V and J are TRBV13 and TRBJ2-7, with D maybe TRBD1 (5 bases). V lost 3 bases to trimming and J lost 4 bases, with 10 bases between them. The CDR3 is made up of 13 amino acids. Germline V lookup: CDR1 PRHDT, CDR2 FYEKMQ (reference sequence). The CDR3 region has the DNA TGTGCCAGCAGCTTTCGACAGACTTACGAGCAGTACTTC. Protein product: CASSFRQTYEQYF.